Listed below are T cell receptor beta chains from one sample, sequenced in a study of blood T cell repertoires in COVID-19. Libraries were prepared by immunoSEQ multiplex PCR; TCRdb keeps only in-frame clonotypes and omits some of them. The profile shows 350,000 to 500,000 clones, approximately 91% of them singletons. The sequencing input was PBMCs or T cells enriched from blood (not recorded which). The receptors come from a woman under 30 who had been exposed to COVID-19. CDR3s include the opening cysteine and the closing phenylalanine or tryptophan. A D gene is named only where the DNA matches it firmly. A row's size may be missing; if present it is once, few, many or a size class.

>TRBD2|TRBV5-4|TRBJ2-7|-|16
TGTGCCAGCAGCTTGCATCCTAGCGGGATGGTATACGAGCAGTACTTC
CASSLHPSGMVYEQYF
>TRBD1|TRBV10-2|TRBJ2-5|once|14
TGCGCCAGCAAAAGGACAGGGCGTCTGGAGACCCAGTACTTC
CASKRTGRLETQYF
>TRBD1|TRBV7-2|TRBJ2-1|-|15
TGTGCCAGCAGCTCCCGGACAGGGGTTAACAATGAGCAGTTCTTC
CASSSRTGVNNEQFF
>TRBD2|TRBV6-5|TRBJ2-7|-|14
TGTGCCAGCAGCCTCGGGGCTAGCGGGATCGAGCAGTACTTC
CASSLGASGIEQYF
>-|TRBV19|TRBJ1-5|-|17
TGTGCCAGTAGTATTGCACAGGGACGATATAGCAATCAGCCCCAGCATTTT
CASSIAQGRYSNQPQHF
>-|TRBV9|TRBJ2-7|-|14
TGTGCCAGCAGCGGTACAGGATCCACCCACGAGCAGTACTTC
CASSGTGSTHEQYF
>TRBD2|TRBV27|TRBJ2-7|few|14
TGTGCCAGCAGGCACCCCGCTAGCGGATACGAGCAGTACTTC
CASRHPASGYEQYF
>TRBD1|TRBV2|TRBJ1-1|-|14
TGTGCCAGCAGCCTGACAGGGGGGAACACTGAAGCTTTCTTT
CASSLTGGNTEAFF
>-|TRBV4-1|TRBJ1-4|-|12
TGCGCCAGCAGCCGCGCCCCCGAAAAACTGTTTTTT
CASSRAPEKLFF
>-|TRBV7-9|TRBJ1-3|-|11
TGTGCCAGCAGCTTGGCGGACACCATATATTTT
CASSLADTIYF
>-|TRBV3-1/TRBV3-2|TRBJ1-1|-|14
TGTGCCAGCAGCCGAGGGGGATCCTTCACTGAAGCTTTCTTT
CASSRGGSFTEAFF
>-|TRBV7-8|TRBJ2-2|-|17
TGTGCCAGCAGCTTAGGTACCGGGAACACGAACACCGGGGAGCTGTTTTTT
CASSLGTGNTNTGELFF
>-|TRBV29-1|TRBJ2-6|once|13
TGCAGCGTTGCAGGGAACGGGGCCAACGTCCTGACTTTC
CSVAGNGANVLTF
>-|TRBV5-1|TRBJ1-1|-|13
TGCGCCAGCAACGACAGACCTAACACTGAAGCTTTCTTT
CASNDRPNTEAFF
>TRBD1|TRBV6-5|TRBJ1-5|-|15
TGTGCCAGCAGATCGGGACAGGGAGGCGCTCAGCCCCAGCATTTT
CASRSGQGGAQPQHF
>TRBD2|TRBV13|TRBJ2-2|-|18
TGTGCCAGCAGCTCGTGGACTAGCGGGGGGATTTACACCGGGGAGCTGTTTTTT
CASSSWTSGGIYTGELFF
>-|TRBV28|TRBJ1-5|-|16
TGTGCCAGCAGTGATGGAACCAAGGGGGGCAATCAGCCCCAGCATTTT
CASSDGTKGGNQPQHF
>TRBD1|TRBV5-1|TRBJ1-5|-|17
TGCGCCAGCAGCCCGGACAGGGAGCTTCGAAGCAATCAGCCCCAGCATTTT
CASSPDRELRSNQPQHF
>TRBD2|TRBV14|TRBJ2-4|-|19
TGTGCCAGCAGGGACCCTAGCGGGAGGAAGAGACGATCTGAAAACATTCAGTACTTC
CASRDPSGRKRRSENIQYF
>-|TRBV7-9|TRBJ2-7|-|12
TGTGCCACCGGAGGCGTATTTGCCGAGCAGTACTTC
CATGGVFAEQYF
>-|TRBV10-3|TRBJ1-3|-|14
TGTGCCATCAGTGAGGCAGGGGCTGGAAACACCATATATTTT
CAISEAGAGNTIYF
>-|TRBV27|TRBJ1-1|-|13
TGTGCCAGCAGTGACAGGCGGAACACTGAAGCTTTCTTT
CASSDRRNTEAFF
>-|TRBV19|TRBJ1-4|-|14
TGTGCCAGTAGTATGGCAGGAAATAATGAAAAACTGTTTTTT
CASSMAGNNEKLFF
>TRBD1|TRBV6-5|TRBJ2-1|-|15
TGTGCCAGCAGTTACTACAGGGGGCCCCACAATGAGCAGTTCTTC
CASSYYRGPHNEQFF
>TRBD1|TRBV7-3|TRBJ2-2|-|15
TGTGCCAGCAGCTTCGGGGACAGACCCGCCGGGGAGCTGTTTTTT
CASSFGDRPAGELFF
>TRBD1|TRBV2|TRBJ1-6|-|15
TGTGCCAGCAGTGCAATGGGACAGGCAAATTCACCCCTCCACTTT
CASSAMGQANSPLHF
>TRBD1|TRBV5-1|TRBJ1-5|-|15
TGCGCCAGCAGCTTACGGACAGGGGACAATCAGCCCCAGCATTTT
CASSLRTGDNQPQHF
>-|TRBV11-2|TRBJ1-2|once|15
TGTGCCAGCAGCTTAGATTGGCAGGGATCGTATGGCTACACCTTC
CASSLDWQGSYGYTF
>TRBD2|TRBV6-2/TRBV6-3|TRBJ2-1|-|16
TGTGCCAGCAGCCAATCACTAGCGGGCGTTTACAATGAGCAGTTCTTC
CASSQSLAGVYNEQFF
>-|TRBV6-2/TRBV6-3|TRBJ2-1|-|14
TGTGCCAGCAGTTTCCAGACTAGGCCGGGTGAGCAGTTCTTC
CASSFQTRPGEQFF
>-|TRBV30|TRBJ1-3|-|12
TGTGCCTGGAGTTCCCTCGGAAACACCATATATTTT
CAWSSLGNTIYF
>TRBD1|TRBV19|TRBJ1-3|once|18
TGTGCCAGTACACTTCCAGGGGGTCCAGCCAGCTCTGGAAACACCATATATTTT
CASTLPGGPASSGNTIYF
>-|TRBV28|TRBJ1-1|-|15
TGTGCCAGCACAGGAGGCCGACTAATGAACACTGAAGCTTTCTTT
CASTGGRLMNTEAFF
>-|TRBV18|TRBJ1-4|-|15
TGTGCCAGCTCACCACCGTGGCAGGGAGGTGAAAAACTGTTTTTT
CASSPPWQGGEKLFF
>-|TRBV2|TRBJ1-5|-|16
TGTGCCAGCAGTGAAGGCAGGGCATATAGCAATCAGCCCCAGCATTTT
CASSEGRAYSNQPQHF
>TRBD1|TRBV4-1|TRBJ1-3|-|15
TGCGCCAGCAGCCCGTACAGGGGCCCCGGAAACACCATATATTTT
CASSPYRGPGNTIYF
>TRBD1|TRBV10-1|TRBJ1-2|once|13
TGCGCCAGCAGTGAGGGGACAGGGGCTGGCTACACCTTC
CASSEGTGAGYTF
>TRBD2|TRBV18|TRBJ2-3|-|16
TGTGCCAGCTCACCAGTGGGACTAGCGGCCACAGATACGCAGTATTTT
CASSPVGLAATDTQYF
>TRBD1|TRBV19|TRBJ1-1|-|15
TGTGCCAGTACCACCATCGGGACAGTGAACACTGAAGCTTTCTTT
CASTTIGTVNTEAFF
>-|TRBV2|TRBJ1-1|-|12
TGTGCCAGCAGTGAAACTTACACTGAAGCTTTCTTT
CASSETYTEAFF
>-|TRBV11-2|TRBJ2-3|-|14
TGTGCCAGCAGCTTAGTAGTCAGCGCAGATACGCAGTATTTT
CASSLVVSADTQYF
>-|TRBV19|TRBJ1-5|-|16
TGTGCCAGTAGTCCCAAGGCGGGACTAAGCAATCAGCCCCAGCATTTT
CASSPKAGLSNQPQHF
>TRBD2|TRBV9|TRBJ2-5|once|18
TGTGCCAGCAGCCCTCGGCTAGCGGGAGGGATGAGTGAAGAGACCCAGTACTTC
CASSPRLAGGMSEETQYF
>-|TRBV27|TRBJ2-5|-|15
TGTGCCAGCAGTTTTAAAAGGGGCCGGGAAGAGACCCAGTACTTC
CASSFKRGREETQYF
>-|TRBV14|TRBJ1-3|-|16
TGTGCCAGCAGCTACCGGGGTAGCTTCTCTGGAAACACCATATATTTT
CASSYRGSFSGNTIYF
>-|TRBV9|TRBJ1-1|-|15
TGTGCCAGCAGCGTAGTGGGGGGGATAAACACTGAAGCTTTCTTT
CASSVVGGINTEAFF
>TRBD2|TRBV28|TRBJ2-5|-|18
TGTGCCAGCAGCTCACCGTCCCTAGCGGGAGTGGTCCAAGAGACCCAGTACTTC
CASSSPSLAGVVQETQYF
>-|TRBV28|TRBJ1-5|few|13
TGTGCCAGCATAGTACAGGGAAATCAGCCCCAGCATTTT
CASIVQGNQPQHF
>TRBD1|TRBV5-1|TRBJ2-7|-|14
TGCGCCAGCAGCTCGGACAGGCCCTTCTACGAGCAGTACTTC
CASSSDRPFYEQYF
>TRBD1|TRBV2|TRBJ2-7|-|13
TGTGCCAGCAGCGACAGGGCACAATACGAGCAGTACTTC
CASSDRAQYEQYF
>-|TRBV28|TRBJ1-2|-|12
TGTGCCAGCAGTTACAAAAACTATGGCTACACCTTC
CASSYKNYGYTF
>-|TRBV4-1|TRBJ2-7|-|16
TGCGCCAGCAGCCCCTTCAGGGCCGGCCTCAATTACGAGCAGTACTTC
CASSPFRAGLNYEQYF
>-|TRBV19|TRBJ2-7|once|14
TGTGCCAGCCGTTTAGGGACTGGGCGCCGCGAGCAGTACTTC
CASRLGTGRREQYF
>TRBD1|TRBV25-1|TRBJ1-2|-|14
TGTGCCAGCAGTGATGACAGGGGCTCCTATGGCTACACCTTC
CASSDDRGSYGYTF
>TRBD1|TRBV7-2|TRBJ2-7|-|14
TGTGCCAGCAGCTACGGGACAGGGTCGTACGAGCAGTACTTC
CASSYGTGSYEQYF
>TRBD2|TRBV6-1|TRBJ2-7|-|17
TGTGCCAGCAGTGAAAAGCGGGAGGACCCCAGAAAGTATGAGCAGTACTTC
CASSEKREDPRKYEQYF
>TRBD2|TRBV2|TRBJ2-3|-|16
TGTGCCAGCAGTGATCCGTTACTAGCGGGGGGGGATACGCAGTATTTT
CASSDPLLAGGDTQYF
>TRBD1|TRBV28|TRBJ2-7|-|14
TGTGCCAGCAGTTTACAGGGGGCGTCCTACGAGCAGTACTTC
CASSLQGASYEQYF
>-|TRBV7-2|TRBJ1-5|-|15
TGTGCCAGCAGCTTATCATGGGCTAACAATCAGCCCCAGCATTTT
CASSLSWANNQPQHF